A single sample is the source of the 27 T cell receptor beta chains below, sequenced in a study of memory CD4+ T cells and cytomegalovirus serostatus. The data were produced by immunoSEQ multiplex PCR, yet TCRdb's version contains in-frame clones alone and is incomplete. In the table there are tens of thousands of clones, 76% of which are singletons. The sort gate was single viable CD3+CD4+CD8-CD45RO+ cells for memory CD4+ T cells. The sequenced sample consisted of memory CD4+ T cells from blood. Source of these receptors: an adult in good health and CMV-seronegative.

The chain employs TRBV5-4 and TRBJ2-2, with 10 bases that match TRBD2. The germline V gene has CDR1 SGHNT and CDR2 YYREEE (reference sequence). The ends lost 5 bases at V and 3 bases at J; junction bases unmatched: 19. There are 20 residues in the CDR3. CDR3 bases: TGTGCCAGCAGAATGAAGCGGGGGGGGAGACTGAGAACTGACACCGGGGAGCTGTTTTTT. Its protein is CASRMKRGGRLRTDTGELFF.

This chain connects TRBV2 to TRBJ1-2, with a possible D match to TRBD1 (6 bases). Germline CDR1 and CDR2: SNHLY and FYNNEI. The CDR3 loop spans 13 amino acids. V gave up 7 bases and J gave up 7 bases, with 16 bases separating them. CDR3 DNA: TGTGCCAGCAAGTTATCAGGGGAGGGTGGCTACACCTTC. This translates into CASKLSGEGGYTF. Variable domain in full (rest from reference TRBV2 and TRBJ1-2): EPEVTQTPSHQVTQMGQEVILRCVPISNHLYFYWYRQILGQKVEFLVSFYNNEISEKSEIFDDQFSVERPDGSNFTLKIRSTKLEDSAMYFCASKLSGEGGYTFGSGTRLTVV.

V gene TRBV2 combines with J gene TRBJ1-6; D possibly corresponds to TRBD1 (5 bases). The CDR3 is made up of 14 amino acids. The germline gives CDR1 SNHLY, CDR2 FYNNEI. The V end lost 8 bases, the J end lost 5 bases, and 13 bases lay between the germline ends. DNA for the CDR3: TGTGCCAGCTGGGGGATGGCAGATAATTCACCCCTCCACTTT. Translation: CASWGMADNSPLHF.

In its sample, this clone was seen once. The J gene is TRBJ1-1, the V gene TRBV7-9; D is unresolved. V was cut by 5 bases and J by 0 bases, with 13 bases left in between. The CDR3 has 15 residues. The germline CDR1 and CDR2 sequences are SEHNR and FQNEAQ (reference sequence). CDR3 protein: CASSALGFMNTEAFF. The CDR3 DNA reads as TGTGCCAGCAGCGCCCTGGGTTTCATGAACACTGAAGCTTTCTTT.

The CDR3 DNA follows: TGTGCCAGCAGTGAAAGTCGTGAGAGTGGCTACACCTTC. Its translation is CASSESRESGYTF. V gene TRBV2 combines with J gene TRBJ1-2; D is unclear. CDR3 length: 13 amino acids. Germline values: CDR1 SNHLY, CDR2 FYNNEI. V was pared by 2 bases and J by 7 bases, with 11 bases between.

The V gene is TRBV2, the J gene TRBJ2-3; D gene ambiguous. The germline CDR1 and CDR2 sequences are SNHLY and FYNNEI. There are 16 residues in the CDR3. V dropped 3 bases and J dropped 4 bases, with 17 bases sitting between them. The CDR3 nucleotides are TGTGCCAGCAGTGACCGAACCTCTCAGGTGGCAGATACGCAGTATTTT. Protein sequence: CASSDRTSQVADTQYF.

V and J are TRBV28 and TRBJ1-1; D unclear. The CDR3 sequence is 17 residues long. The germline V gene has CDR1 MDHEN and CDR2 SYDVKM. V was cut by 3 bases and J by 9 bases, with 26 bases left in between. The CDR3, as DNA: TGTGCCAGCAGTTTCCTCAAACTTACGGGGTTAAAGCTCCAAGCTTTCTTT. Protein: CASSFLKLTGLKLQAFF.

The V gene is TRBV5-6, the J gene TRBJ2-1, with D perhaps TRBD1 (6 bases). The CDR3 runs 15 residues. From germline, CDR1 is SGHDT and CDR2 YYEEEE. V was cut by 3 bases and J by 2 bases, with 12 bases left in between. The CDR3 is CASSSLQGAYNEQFF. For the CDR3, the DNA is TGTGCCAGCAGCTCCTTACAGGGCGCCTACAATGAGCAGTTCTTC.

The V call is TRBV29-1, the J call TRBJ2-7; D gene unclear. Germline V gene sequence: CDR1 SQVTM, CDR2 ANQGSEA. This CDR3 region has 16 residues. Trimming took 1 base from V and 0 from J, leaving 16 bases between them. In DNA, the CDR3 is TGCAGCGTTGAAGCGCTGGGAACAGCCTTCTCCTACGAGCAGTACTTC. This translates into CSVEALGTAFSYEQYF.

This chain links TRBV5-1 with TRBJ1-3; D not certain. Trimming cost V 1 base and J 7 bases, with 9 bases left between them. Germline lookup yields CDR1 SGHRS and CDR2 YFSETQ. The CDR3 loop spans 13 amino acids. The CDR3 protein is CASSLPRRNTIYF. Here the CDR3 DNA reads TGCGCCAGCAGCTTGCCCCGTAGGAACACCATATATTTT.

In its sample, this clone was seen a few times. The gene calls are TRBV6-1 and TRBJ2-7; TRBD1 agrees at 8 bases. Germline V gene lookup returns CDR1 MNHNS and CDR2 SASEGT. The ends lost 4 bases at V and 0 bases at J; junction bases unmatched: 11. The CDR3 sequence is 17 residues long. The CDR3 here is CASSARKWDRISYEQYF. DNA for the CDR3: TGTGCCAGCAGTGCCCGGAAGTGGGACAGGATCTCCTACGAGCAGTACTTC.

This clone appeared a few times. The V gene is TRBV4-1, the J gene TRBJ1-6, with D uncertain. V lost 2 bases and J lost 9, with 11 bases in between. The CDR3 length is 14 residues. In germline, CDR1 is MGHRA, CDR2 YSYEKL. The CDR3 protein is CASSQIHGGSPLHF. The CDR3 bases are TGCGCCAGCAGCCAAATCCACGGAGGTTCACCCCTCCACTTT.

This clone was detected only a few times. The CDR3 DNA is TGTGCCAGCAGCCACGAGGACAGTTCAAATTCACCCCTCCACTTT. Translated: CASSHEDSSNSPLHF. The J gene is TRBJ1-6, the V gene TRBV2; D possibly corresponds to TRBD1 (6 bases). Germline V CDR1 and CDR2: SNHLY, FYNNEI. V was shortened by 6 bases and J by 7 bases, with 16 bases between the two germline ends. There are 15 residues in the CDR3.

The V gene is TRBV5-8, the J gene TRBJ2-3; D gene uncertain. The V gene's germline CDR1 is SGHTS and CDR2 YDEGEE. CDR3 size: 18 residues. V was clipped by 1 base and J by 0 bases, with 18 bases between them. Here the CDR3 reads CASSLISVGFSSTDTQYF. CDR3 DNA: TGTGCCAGCAGCTTGATTTCCGTTGGATTTTCTAGCACAGATACGCAGTATTTT.

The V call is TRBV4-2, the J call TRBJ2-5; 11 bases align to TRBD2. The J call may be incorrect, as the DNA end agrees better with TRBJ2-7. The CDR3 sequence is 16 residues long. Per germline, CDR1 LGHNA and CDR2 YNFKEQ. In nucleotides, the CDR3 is TGTGCCAGCAGCCAACTTAGCGGGGGGGCCGCCTACGAGCAGTACTTC. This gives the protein CASSQLSGGAAYEQYF.

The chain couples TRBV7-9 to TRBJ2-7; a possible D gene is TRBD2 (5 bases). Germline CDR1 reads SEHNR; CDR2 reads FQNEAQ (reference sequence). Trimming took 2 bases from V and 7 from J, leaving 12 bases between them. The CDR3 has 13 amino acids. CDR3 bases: TGTGCCAGCAGCTTACTAGCACTGGGAGAGCAGTACTTC. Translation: CASSLLALGEQYF.

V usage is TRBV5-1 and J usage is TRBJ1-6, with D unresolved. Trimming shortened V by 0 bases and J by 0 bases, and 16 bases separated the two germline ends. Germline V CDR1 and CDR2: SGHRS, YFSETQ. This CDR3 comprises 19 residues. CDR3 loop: CASSLEYSLSSSYNSPLHF. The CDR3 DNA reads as TGCGCCAGCAGCTTGGAGTACAGCTTATCAAGCTCCTATAATTCACCCCTCCACTTT.

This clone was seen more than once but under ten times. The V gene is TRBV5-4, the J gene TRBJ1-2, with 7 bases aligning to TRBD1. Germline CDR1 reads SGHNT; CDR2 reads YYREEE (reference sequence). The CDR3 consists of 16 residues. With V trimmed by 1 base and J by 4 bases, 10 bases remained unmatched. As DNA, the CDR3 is TGTGCCAGCAGCTTGCTACGGACAGGAGAGTTCTATGGCTACACCTTC. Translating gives CASSLLRTGEFYGYTF.

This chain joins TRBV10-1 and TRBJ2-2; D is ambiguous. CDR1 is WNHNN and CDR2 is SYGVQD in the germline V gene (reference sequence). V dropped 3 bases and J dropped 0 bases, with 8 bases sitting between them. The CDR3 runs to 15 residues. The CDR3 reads CASSDRVTNTGELFF. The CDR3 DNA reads TGCGCCAGCAGTGATCGGGTAACGAACACCGGGGAGCTGTTTTTT.

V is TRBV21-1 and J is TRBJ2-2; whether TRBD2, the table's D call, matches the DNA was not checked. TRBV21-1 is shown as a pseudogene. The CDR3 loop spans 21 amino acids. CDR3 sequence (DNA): TGTGCCAGCAGCAAAGAGGAGTTGGGACTAGCGGGGGCCTTAAACACCGGGGAGCTGTTTTTT. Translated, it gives CASSKEELGLAGALNTGELFF.

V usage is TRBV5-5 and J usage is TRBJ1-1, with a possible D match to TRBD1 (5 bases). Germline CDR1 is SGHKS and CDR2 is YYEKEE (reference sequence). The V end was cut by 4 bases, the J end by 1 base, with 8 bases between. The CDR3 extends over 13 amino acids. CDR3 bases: TGTGCCAGCAGCGAAGGGGAGAACACTGAAGCTTTCTTT. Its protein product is CASSEGENTEAFF. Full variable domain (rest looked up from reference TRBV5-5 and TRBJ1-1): DAGVTQSPTHLIKTRGQQVTLRCSPISGHKSVSWYQQVLGQGPQFIFQYYEKEERGRGNFPDRFSARQFPNYSSELNVNALLLGDSALYLCASSEGENTEAFFGQGTRLTVV.

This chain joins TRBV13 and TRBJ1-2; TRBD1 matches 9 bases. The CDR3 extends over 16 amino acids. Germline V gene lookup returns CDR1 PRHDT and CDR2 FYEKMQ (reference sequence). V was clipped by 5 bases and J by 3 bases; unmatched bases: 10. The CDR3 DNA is TGTGCCAGCAGCACCTCCCCCGACAGGGGGTACTATGGCTACACCTTC. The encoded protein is CASSTSPDRGYYGYTF.

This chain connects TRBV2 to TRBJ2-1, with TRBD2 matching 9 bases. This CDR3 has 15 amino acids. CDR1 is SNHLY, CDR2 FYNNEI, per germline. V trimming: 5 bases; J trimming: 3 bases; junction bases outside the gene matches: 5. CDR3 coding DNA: TGTGCCAGCAGTAACGAGCGGGGGGACTACAATGAGCAGTTCTTC. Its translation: CASSNERGDYNEQFF.

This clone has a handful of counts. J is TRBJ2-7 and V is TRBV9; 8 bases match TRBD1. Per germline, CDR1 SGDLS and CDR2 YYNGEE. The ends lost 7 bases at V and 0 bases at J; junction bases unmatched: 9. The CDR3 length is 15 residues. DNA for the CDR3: TGTGCCAGCGCTCAGGGGGCTACGAGCTCCTACGAGCAGTACTTC. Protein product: CASAQGATSSYEQYF.

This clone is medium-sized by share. The CDR3 sequence: CASSRTHRQTRQPQHF. CDR3 DNA: TGTGCCAGCAGCCGCACTCACAGGCAAACGCGGCAGCCCCAGCATTTT. The genes are TRBV28 and TRBJ1-5; possible D gene TRBD1, 5 bases. This CDR3 spans 16 amino acids. Germline values: CDR1 MDHEN, CDR2 SYDVKM. V lost 6 bases, J lost 7 bases, and 22 bases lay in between.

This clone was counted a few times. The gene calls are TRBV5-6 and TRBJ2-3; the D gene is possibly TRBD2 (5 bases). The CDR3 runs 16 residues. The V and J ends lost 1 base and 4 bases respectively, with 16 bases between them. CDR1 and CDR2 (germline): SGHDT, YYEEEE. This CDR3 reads CASSLKSARESDTQYF. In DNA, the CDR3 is TGTGCCAGCAGCTTGAAGTCTGCAAGGGAGTCAGATACGCAGTATTTT.

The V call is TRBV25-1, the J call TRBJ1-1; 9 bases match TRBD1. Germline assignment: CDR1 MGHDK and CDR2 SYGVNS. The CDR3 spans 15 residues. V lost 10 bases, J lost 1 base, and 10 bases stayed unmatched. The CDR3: CATGGTGGPNTEAFF. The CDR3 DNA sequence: TGTGCCACCGGGGGAACAGGGGGCCCGAACACTGAAGCTTTCTTT.